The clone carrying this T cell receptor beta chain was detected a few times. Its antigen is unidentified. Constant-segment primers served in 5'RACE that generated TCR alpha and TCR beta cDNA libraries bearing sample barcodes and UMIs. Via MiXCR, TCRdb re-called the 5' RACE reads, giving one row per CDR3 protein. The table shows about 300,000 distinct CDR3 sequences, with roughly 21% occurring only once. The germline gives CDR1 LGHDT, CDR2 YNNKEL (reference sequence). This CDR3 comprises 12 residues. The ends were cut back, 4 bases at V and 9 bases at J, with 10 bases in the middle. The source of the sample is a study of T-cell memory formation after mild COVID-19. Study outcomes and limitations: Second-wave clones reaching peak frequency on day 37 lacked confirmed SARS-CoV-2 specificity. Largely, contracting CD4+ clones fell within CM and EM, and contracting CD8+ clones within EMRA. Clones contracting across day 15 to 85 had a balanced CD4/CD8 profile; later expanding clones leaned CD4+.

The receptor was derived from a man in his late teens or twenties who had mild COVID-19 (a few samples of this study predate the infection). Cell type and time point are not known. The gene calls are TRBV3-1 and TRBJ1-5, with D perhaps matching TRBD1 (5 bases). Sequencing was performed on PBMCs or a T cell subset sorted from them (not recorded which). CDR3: CASSLGAGPQHF. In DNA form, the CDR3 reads TGTGCCAGCAGCCTTGGGGCGGGGCCCCAGCATTTT. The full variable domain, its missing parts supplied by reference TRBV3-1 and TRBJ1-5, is DTAVSQTPKYLVTQMGNDKSIKCEQNLGHDTMYWYKQDSKKFLKIMFSYNNKELIINETVPNRFSPKSPDKAHLNLHINSLELGDSAVYFCASSLGAGPQHFGDGTRLSIL.